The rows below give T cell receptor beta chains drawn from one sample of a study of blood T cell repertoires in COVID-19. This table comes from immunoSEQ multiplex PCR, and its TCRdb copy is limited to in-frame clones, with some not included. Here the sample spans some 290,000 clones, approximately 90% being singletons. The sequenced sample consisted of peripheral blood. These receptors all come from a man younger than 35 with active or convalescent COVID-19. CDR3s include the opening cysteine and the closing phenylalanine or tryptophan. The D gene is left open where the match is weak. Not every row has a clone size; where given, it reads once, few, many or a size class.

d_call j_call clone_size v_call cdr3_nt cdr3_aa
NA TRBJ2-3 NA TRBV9 TGTGCCAGCAGCGCACCAGCGAGACTCGCTGGGGGCGCAGATACGCAGTATTTT CASSAPARLAGGADTQYF
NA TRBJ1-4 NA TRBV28 TGTGCCAGCGGGCAGGGAGGTGAAAAACTGTTTTTT CASGQGGEKLFF
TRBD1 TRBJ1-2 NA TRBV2 TGTGCCAGCAGTGGGGGACAGGGGGCCTATGGCTACACCTTC CASSGGQGAYGYTF
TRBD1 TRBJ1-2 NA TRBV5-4 TGTGCCAGCAGCTTGGTGACAGGGGGAAGCGGTGGCTACACCTTC CASSLVTGGSGGYTF
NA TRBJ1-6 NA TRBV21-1 TGTGCCACAGGGGCCTTCGGTGAACCTGAAGATTCACCCCTCCACTTT CATGAFGEPEDSPLHF
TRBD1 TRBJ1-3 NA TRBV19 TGTGCCAGTATCCTTACGACAGGGGCTGGAAACACCATATATTTT CASILTTGAGNTIYF
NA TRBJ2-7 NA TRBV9 TGTGCCAGCAGCCCGACTTCTAATTCCTACGAGCAGTACTTC CASSPTSNSYEQYF
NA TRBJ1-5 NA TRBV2 TGTGCCAGCAGTGAAACGGGGGCCCAGCATTTT CASSETGAQHF
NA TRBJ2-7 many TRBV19 TGTGCCAGTAGTAACCAGGGGTCCAGCTCCTACGAGCAGTACTTC CASSNQGSSSYEQYF
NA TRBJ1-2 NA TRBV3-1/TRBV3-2 TGTGCCAGCAGCCAAGGAAGGGACAGCTACACCTTC CASSQGRDSYTF
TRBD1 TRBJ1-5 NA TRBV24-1 TGTGCCACCAGTGACATACAGGGGAATCAGCCCCAGCATTTT CATSDIQGNQPQHF
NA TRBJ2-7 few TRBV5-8 TGTGCCAGCAGCTTGTTAGCCTACGAGCAGTACTTC CASSLLAYEQYF
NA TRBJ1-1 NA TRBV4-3 TGCGCCAGCAGCCAAGATGGAGCCAGAACTGAAGCTTTCTTT CASSQDGARTEAFF
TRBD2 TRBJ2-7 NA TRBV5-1 TGCGCCAGCTACGGCCCGGGGCTAGCGGGAGAGGAGCAGTACTTC CASYGPGLAGEEQYF
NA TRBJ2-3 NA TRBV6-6 TGTGCCAGCAGCCCCGGGGGCACAGATACGCAGTATTTT CASSPGGTDTQYF
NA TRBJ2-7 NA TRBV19 TGTGCCAGTAGTAACCGACATACCAGAGGGTACGAGCAGTACTTC CASSNRHTRGYEQYF
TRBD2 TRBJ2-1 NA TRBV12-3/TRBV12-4 TGTGCCAGCAGTTTGGGACTACGGGAGCAGTTCTTC CASSLGLREQFF
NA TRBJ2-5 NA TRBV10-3 TGTGCCATCAGTGAAGACACCCCCTGGGAGACCCAGTACTTC CAISEDTPWETQYF
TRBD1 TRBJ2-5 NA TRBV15 TGTGCCACCAGCGTGGGACAGGGGGTGGAGACCCAGTACTTC CATSVGQGVETQYF
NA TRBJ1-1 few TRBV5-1 TGCGCCAGCAGCTCGCTAGGACAGAACACTGAAGCTTTCTTT CASSSLGQNTEAFF
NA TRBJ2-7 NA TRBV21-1 TGTGCCAGCAGCAAAGTTAATGTCGGACAGCTGGCCTACGAGCAGTACTTC CASSKVNVGQLAYEQYF
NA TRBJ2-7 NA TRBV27 TGTGCCAGCAGTTTAGTGCAGGGAAGCTCGAGGGAGCAGTACTTC CASSLVQGSSREQYF
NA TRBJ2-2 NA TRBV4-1 TGCGCCAGCAGCCAAGATGGGGGGTTAGAAACCGGGGAGCTGTTTTTT CASSQDGGLETGELFF
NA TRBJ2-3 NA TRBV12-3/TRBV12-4 TGTGCCAGCGGCCTGACTTCAGATACGCAGTATTTT CASGLTSDTQYF
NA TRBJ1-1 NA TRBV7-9 TGTGCCAGCAGCTTAGCCCGGTTCGGCGGCCTAGGCACTGAAGCTTTCTTT CASSLARFGGLGTEAFF
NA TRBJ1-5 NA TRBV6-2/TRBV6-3 TGTGCCAGCAGTTACTTGGGTGGAGATCAGCCCCAGCATTTT CASSYLGGDQPQHF
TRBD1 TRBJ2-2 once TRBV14 TGTGCCAGCAGCCAATCGGGACAGGGAAGAACCGGGGAGCTGTTTTTT CASSQSGQGRTGELFF
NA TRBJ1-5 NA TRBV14 TGTGCCAGCAGCCATCACCGACAGATTCGGCATTTT CASSHHRQIRHF
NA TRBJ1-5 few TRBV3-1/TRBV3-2 TGTGCCAGCAGCCCCGGGGAGATAACGGCTCAGCCCCAGCATTTT CASSPGEITAQPQHF
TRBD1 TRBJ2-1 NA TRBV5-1 TGCGCCACCGCCCGGGACAGGTTGAATGAGCAGTTCTTC CATARDRLNEQFF
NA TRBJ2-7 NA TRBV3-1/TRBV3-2 TGTGCCAGCAGCTTTAAGACTAACGACGAGCAGTACTTC CASSFKTNDEQYF
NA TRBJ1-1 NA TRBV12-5 TGTGCTAGTGGTTTGTCCCGGGTTGTCGGGGCTGAAGCTTTCTTT CASGLSRVVGAEAFF
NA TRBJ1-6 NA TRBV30 TGTGCCTGGAGTGTACATCCAGGGGTGAATTCACCCCTCCACTTT CAWSVHPGVNSPLHF
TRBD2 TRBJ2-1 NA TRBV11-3 TGTGCCAGCAGCTTACCCGGACTAGCGGGGGCCCTCTTC CASSLPGLAGALF
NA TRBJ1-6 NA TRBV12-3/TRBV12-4 TGTGCCAGCAGTTTCCAGACACGATCACCCCTCCACTTT CASSFQTRSPLHF
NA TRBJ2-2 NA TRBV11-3 TGTGCCAGCAGCTTACAGGGGAAACCGGGCGGGGAGCTGTTTTTT CASSLQGKPGGELFF
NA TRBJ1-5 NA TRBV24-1 TGTGCCACCAGTGAAGGGGGTAGCAATCAGCCCCAGCATTTT CATSEGGSNQPQHF
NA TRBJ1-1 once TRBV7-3 TGTGCCAGCAGCTTAATCCGGAGACCGAACACTGAAGCTTTCTTT CASSLIRRPNTEAFF
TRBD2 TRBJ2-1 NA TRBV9 TGTGCCAGCAGCGTAGGGGGCAGCGGGAGGACAGGTGAGCAGTTCTTC CASSVGGSGRTGEQFF
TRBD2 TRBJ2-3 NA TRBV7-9 TGTGCCAGCAGCACGGCGGGGGGAGATACGCAGTATTTT CASSTAGGDTQYF
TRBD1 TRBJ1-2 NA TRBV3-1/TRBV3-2 TGTGCCAGCAGCCACAAACCGGGACAGTGGAACTATGGCTACACCTTC CASSHKPGQWNYGYTF
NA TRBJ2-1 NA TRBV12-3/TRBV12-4 TGTGCCAGCAGCAGGACACTGTTACAGTTCTTC CASSRTLLQFF
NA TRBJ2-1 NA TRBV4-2 TGTGCCAGCAGCCAAGATTACGGGGGTGGTGAGCAGTTCTTC CASSQDYGGGEQFF
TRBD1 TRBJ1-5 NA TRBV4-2 TGTGCCAGCAGCCAAGTAACAGGGGCGGGTCAGCCCCAGCATTTT CASSQVTGAGQPQHF
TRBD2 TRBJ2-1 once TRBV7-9 TGTGCCAGCAGCTTAGGGACTAGCGGGAGGGCCTATGAGCAGTTCTTC CASSLGTSGRAYEQFF
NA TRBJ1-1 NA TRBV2 TGTGCCAGCAGTGAAGATGGGCCCACTGAAGCTTTCTTT CASSEDGPTEAFF